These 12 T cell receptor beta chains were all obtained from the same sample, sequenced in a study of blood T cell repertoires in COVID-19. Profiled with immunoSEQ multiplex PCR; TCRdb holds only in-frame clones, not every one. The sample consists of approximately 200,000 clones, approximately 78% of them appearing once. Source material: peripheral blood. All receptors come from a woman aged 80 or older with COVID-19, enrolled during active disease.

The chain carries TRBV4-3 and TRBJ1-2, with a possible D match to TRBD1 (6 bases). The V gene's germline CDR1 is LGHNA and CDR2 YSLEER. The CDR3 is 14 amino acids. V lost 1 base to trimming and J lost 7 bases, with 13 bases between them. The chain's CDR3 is CASSQAVQTGGYTF. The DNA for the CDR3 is TGCGCCAGCAGCCAAGCGGTCCAGACAGGTGGCTACACCTTC.

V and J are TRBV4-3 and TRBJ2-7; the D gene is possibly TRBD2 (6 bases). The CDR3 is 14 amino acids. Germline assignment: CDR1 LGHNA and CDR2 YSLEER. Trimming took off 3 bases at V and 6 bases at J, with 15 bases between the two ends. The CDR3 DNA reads TGCGCCAGCAGCCACCTACAGGCGGAGGGCGAGCAGTACTTC. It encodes CASSHLQAEGEQYF.

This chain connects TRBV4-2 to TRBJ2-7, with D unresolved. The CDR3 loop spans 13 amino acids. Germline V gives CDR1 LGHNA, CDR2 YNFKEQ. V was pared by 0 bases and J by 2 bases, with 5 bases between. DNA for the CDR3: TGTGCCAGCAGCCAAGACACAGCCTACGAGCAGTACTTC. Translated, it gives CASSQDTAYEQYF.

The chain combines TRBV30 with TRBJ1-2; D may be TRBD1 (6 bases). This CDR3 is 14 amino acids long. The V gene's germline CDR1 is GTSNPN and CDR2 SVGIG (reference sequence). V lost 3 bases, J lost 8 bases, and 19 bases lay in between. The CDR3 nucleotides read TGTGCCTGGAGGCCTGTTGGAACAGGGTGGGGCTACACCTTC. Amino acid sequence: CAWRPVGTGWGYTF.

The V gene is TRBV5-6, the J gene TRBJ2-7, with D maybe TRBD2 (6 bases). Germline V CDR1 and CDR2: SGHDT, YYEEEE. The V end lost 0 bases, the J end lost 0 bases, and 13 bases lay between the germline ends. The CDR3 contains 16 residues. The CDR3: CASSLVGGAISYEQYF. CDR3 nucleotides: TGTGCCAGCAGCTTGGTCGGCGGGGCGATCTCCTACGAGCAGTACTTC.

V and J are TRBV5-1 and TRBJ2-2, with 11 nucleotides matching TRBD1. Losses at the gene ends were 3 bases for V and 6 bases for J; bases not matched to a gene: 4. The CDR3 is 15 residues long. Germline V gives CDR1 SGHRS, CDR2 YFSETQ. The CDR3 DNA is TGCGCCAGCAGCTACGGACAGGGGGCCGCCGGGGAGCTGTTTTTT. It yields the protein CASSYGQGAAGELFF.

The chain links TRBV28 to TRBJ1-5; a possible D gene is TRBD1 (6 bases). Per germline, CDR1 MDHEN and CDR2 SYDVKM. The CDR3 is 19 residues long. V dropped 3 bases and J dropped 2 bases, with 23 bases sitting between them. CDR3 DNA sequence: TGTGCCAGCAGTTTTTTTAGGGGAAGGGGGACGAGGGGCAATCAGCCCCAGCATTTT. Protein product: CASSFFRGRGTRGNQPQHF. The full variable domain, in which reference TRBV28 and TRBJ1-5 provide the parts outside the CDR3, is DVKVTQSSRYLVKRTGEKVFLECVQDMDHENMFWYRQDPGLGLRLIYFSYDVKMKEKGDIPEGYSVSREKKERFSLILESASTNQTSMYLCASSFFRGRGTRGNQPQHFGDGTRLSIL.

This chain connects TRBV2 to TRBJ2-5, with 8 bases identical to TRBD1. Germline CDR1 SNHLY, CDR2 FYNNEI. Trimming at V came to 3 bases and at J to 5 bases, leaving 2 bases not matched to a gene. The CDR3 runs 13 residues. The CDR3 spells CASSDRGRETQYF. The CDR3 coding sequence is TGTGCCAGCAGTGACAGGGGGCGTGAGACCCAGTACTTC.

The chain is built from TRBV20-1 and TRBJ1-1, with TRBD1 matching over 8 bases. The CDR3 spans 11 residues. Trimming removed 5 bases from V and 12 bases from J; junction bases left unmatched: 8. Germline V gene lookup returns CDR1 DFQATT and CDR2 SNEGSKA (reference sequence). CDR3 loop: CSADGQGTTFF. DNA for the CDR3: TGCAGTGCTGATGGACAGGGTACAACTTTCTTT.

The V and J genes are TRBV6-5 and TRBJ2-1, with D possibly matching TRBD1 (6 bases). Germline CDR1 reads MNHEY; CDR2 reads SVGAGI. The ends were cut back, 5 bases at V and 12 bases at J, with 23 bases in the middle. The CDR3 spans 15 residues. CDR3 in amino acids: CASSTDRSLLSGQFF. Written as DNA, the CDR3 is TGTGCCAGCAGTACCGACAGGAGCCTACTCTCAGGGCAGTTCTTC.

The DNA of the CDR3 is TGTGCCAGCGCCAGGACAGGGGACTATGGCTACACCTTC. Amino acid sequence: CASARTGDYGYTF. The chain has TRBV2 and TRBJ1-2; 9 positions match TRBD1. The J segment lost 3 bases and the V segment lost 8 bases, leaving 4 bases of the junction unmatched. The germline CDR1 and CDR2 sequences are SNHLY and FYNNEI. The CDR3 runs 13 residues.

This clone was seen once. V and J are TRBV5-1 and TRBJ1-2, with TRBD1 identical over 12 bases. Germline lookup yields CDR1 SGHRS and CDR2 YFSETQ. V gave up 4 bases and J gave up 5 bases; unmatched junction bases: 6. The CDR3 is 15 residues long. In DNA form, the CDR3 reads TGCGCCAGCAGCCAGGGACAGGGGGCCAGTTATGGCTACACCTTC. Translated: CASSQGQGASYGYTF.